The rows below give T cell receptor beta chains drawn from one sample of a study of response to subunit inactivated influenza vaccine. MiXCR was run by TCRdb on the RT-PCR reads, yielding one entry per CDR3 protein. Altogether 750,000 to 850,000 distinct CDR3 sequences are present, roughly 18% being singletons, with the ten largest covering roughly 11%. The sample consisted of PBMCs from blood, taken about 5 days after vaccination. The receptors here all came from a man between 45 and 60 years old who received an inactivated influenza vaccine. The CDR3 runs from the conserved cysteine through the conserved F or W. The D gene is left open where the match is weak. For some rows the clone size is stated as once, few or many, or as a class when expanded; others skip it.

V	J	size	D	CDR3	DNA
TRBV11-2	TRBJ1-1	few	NA	CASSSLTENTEAFF	TGTGCCAGCAGCTCCCTGACAGAGAACACTGAAGCTTTCTTT
TRBV7-9	TRBJ2-1	few	TRBD2	CASSRGTSEAYNEQFF	TGTGCCAGCAGCCGAGGGACTAGCGAAGCCTACAATGAGCAGTTCTTC
TRBV9	TRBJ2-3	once	NA	CASTAGPRGTDTQYF	TGTGCCAGCACCGCGGGCCCTCGTGGCACAGATACGCAGTATTTT
TRBV14	TRBJ2-6	NA	TRBD2	CASSRSGLAEYSGANVLTF	TGTGCCAGCAGCCGGTCAGGACTAGCGGAATACTCTGGGGCCAACGTCCTGACTTTC
TRBV10-3	TRBJ2-5	NA	NA	CAIKGGDTGETQYF	TGTGCCATCAAAGGGGGGGATACCGGGGAGACCCAGTACTTC
TRBV20-1	TRBJ2-7	few	TRBD1	CSARDLVRQGSYEQYF	TGCAGTGCTAGAGATTTGGTACGACAGGGGTCCTACGAGCAGTACTTC
TRBV18	TRBJ1-3	NA	NA	CASSPAISSGNTIYF	TGTGCCAGCTCACCGGCCATTAGCTCTGGAAACACCATATATTTT
TRBV11-2	TRBJ2-3	NA	NA	CASSVGVSGASTDTQYF	TGTGCCAGCAGTGTCGGAGTGTCAGGGGCTAGCACAGATACGCAGTATTTT
TRBV20-1	TRBJ2-1	NA	NA	CSGTAYNEQFF	TGCAGTGGGACAGCCTACAATGAGCAGTTCTTC
TRBV15	TRBJ1-1	few	TRBD1	CATSLGQGGPEAFF	TGTGCCACCAGCCTTGGACAGGGGGGGCCTGAAGCTTTCTTT
TRBV29-1	TRBJ1-1	few	NA	CSVERQVVPEAFF	TGCAGCGTTGAAAGACAGGTAGTCCCTGAAGCTTTCTTT
TRBV6-6	TRBJ2-5	NA	NA	CASSSVRTATRYF	TGTGCCAGCAGTTCCGTCCGGACAGCGACCCGGTACTTC
TRBV7-2	TRBJ2-7	NA	TRBD1	CASSLVPGTGGEQYF	TGTGCCAGCAGCTTAGTCCCGGGGACAGGGGGTGAGCAGTACTTC
TRBV21-1	TRBJ2-7	few	NA	CASTSGTSGRRYEQYF	TGTGCCAGCACCTCAGGGACTAGCGGGAGAAGGTACGAGCAGTACTTC
TRBV29-1	TRBJ2-7	NA	NA	CSVEFGGEQYF	TGCAGCGTTGAATTTGGCGGCGAGCAGTACTTC
TRBV7-9	TRBJ2-3	few	TRBD2	CASSLSAGATDTQYF	TGTGCCAGCAGCTTGTCAGCGGGAGCAACAGATACGCAGTATTTT
TRBV29-1	TRBJ1-1	few	NA	CSVDVLGWDTEAFF	TGCAGCGTTGATGTTCTGGGGTGGGACACTGAAGCTTTCTTT
TRBV7-2	TRBJ2-7	few	TRBD2	CASSLGLAVTYEQYF	TGTGCCAGCAGCTTAGGACTAGCGGTTACCTACGAGCAGTACTTC
TRBV5-6	TRBJ2-3	NA	NA	CASSLFGSGVADTQYF	TGTGCCAGCAGCTTGTTTGGATCAGGGGTTGCAGATACGCAGTATTTT
TRBV6-2/TRBV6-3	TRBJ2-3	NA	TRBD1	CASSYSRTGGTDTQYF	TGTGCCAGCAGTTACTCCCGGACAGGGGGCACAGATACGCAGTATTTT
TRBV27	TRBJ2-1	NA	TRBD2	CASSYTSGYNEQFF	TGTGCCAGCAGTTATACTAGCGGCTACAATGAGCAGTTCTTC
TRBV12-3/TRBV12-4	TRBJ2-5	many	TRBD2	CASRGLAEETQYF	TGTGCCAGCAGGGGACTAGCGGAAGAGACCCAGTACTTC
TRBV5-5	TRBJ2-7	NA	NA	CASSSASYEQYF	TGTGCCAGCAGCTCCGCTTCCTACGAGCAGTACTTC
TRBV2	TRBJ1-1	NA	NA	CASRAQTVTEAFF	TGTGCCAGCCGGGCCCAAACGGTCACTGAAGCTTTCTTT
TRBV30	TRBJ1-2	few	NA	CAWSVQGYGYTF	TGTGCCTGGAGTGTACAGGGCTATGGCTACACCTTC
TRBV2	TRBJ2-1	NA	NA	CASSVNGRNEQFF	TGTGCCAGCAGTGTTAATGGCCGCAATGAGCAGTTCTTC
TRBV27	TRBJ1-2	few	TRBD1	CASSLGTGGAQFYGYTF	TGTGCCAGCAGTCTCGGGACAGGGGGGGCCCAATTCTATGGCTACACCTTC
TRBV7-8	TRBJ2-5	NA	NA	CASSLEQGRGETQYF	TGTGCCAGCAGCCTCGAACAGGGTCGGGGGGAGACCCAGTACTTC
TRBV5-1	TRBJ2-5	few	NA	CASSLDLPQGTQYF	TGCGCCAGCAGCTTGGATCTACCCCAGGGGACCCAGTACTTC
TRBV5-1	TRBJ1-4	NA	NA	CASSLDAQGEIEKLFF	TGCGCCAGCAGCTTGGACGCGCAGGGCGAAATTGAAAAACTGTTTTTT
TRBV29-1	TRBJ2-7	NA	NA	CSVASRGGTVSYEQYF	TGCAGCGTTGCCTCGAGGGGGGGGACAGTCTCCTACGAGCAGTACTTC
TRBV12-3/TRBV12-4	TRBJ1-5	many	NA	CASSLASTGQPQHF	TGTGCCAGCAGTTTAGCGAGTACGGGGCAGCCCCAGCATTTT
TRBV5-1	TRBJ2-2	many	NA	CASSLEGRTTTGELFF	TGCGCCAGCAGCTTGGAGGGACGGACGACCACCGGGGAGCTGTTTTTT
TRBV6-1	TRBJ1-3	NA	TRBD1	CASRQGNSGNTIYF	TGTGCCAGCCGACAGGGGAACTCTGGAAACACCATATATTTT
TRBV12-3/TRBV12-4	TRBJ1-1	few	TRBD1	CASTKQGTTEAFF	TGTGCCAGCACCAAACAGGGGACCACTGAAGCTTTCTTT
TRBV4-2	TRBJ2-7	few	NA	CASSHQSGAWYEQYF	TGTGCCAGCAGCCATCAAAGCGGTGCCTGGTACGAGCAGTACTTC
TRBV12-3/TRBV12-4	TRBJ2-1	NA	TRBD2	CASSLASGVYNEQFF	TGTGCCAGCAGTTTAGCTAGCGGGGTCTACAATGAGCAGTTCTTC